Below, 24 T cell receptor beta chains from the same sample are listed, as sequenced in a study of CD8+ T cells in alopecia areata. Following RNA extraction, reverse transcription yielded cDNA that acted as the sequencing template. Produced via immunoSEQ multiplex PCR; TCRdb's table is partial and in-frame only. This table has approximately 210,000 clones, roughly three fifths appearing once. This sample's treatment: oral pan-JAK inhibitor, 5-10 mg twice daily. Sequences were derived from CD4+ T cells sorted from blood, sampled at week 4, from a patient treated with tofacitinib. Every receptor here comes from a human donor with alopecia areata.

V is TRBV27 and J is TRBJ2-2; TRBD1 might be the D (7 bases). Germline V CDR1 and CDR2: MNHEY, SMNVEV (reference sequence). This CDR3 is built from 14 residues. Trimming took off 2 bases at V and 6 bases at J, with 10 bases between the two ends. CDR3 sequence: CASSLDRDSGELFF. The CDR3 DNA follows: TGTGCCAGCAGTTTAGACAGGGACTCCGGGGAGCTGTTTTTT.

CDR3 protein: CASSLTTGLVADTQYF. In DNA form, the CDR3 reads TGTGCCAGCAGCTTGACGACGGGGCTAGTGGCAGATACGCAGTATTTT. The chain uses TRBV5-4 and TRBJ2-3; D tentatively fits TRBD1 or TRBD2 (5 bases each). Germline loops: CDR1 SGHNT, CDR2 YYREEE (reference sequence). The V end was cut by 1 base, the J end by 4 bases, with 16 bases between. CDR3 length: 16 residues.

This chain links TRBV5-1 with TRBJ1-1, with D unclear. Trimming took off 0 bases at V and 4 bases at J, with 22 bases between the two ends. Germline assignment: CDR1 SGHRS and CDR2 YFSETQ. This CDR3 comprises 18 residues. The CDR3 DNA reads TGCGCCAGCAGCTTGGCCGGGGTGGGGAGTAGCGGGAGCACTGAAGCTTTCTTT. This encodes CASSLAGVGSSGSTEAFF.

The CDR3 region has the DNA TGTGCCAGCGGGCGGGGGCCTCAGCCCCAGCATTTT. It translates to CASGRGPQPQHF. The chain employs TRBV6-5 and TRBJ1-5, with a possible D match to TRBD1 (6 bases). V was clipped by 8 bases and J by 6 bases, with 11 bases between them. This CDR3 comprises 12 residues. CDR1 is MNHEY, CDR2 SVGAGI, per germline.

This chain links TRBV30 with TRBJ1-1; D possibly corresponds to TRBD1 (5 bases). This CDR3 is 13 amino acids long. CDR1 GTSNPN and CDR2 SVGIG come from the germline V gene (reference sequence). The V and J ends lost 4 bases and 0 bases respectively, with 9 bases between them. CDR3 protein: CAWKPGLNTEAFF. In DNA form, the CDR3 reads TGTGCCTGGAAGCCAGGGTTGAACACTGAAGCTTTCTTT.

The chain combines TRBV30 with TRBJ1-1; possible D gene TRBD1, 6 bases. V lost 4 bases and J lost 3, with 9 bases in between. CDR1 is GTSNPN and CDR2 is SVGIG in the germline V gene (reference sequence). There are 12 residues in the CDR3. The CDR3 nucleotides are TGTGCCTGGAATAGGGGGGACACTGAAGCTTTCTTT. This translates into CAWNRGDTEAFF. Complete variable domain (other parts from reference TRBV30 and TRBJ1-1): SQTIHQWPATLVQPVGSPLSLECTVEGTSNPNLYWYRQAAGRGLQLLFYSVGIGQISSEVPQNLSASRPQDRQFILSSKKLLLSDSGFYLCAWNRGDTEAFFGQGTRLTVV.

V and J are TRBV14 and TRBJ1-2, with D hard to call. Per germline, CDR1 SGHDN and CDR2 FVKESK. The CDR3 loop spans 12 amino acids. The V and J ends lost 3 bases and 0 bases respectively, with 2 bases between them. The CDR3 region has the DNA TGTGCCAGCAGCCAGCCTAACTATGGCTACACCTTC. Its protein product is CASSQPNYGYTF.

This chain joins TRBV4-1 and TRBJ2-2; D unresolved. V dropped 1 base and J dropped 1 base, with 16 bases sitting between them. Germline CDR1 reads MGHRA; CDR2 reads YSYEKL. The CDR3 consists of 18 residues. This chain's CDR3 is CASSQGSGPVGNTGELFF. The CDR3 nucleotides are TGCGCCAGCAGCCAAGGATCTGGTCCGGTGGGGAACACCGGGGAGCTGTTTTTT.

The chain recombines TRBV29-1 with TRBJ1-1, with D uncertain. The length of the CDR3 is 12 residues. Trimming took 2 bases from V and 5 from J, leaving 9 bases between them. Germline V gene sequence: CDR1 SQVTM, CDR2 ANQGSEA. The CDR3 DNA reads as TGCAGCGTTGAATCAGCGGGGACTGAAGCTTTCTTT. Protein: CSVESAGTEAFF.

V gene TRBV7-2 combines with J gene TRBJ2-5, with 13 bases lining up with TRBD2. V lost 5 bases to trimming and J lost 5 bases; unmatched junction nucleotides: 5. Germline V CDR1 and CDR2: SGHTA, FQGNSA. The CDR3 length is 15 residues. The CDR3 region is CASSTTSGGFETQYF. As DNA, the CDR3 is TGTGCCAGCAGCACGACTAGCGGGGGGTTTGAGACCCAGTACTTC.

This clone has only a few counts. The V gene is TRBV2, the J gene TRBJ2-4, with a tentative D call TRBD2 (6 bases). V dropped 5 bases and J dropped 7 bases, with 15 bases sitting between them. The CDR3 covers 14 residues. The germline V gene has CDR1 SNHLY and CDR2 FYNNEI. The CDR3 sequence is CASSPTGVGNIQYF. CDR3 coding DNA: TGTGCCAGCAGTCCAACGGGGGTTGGGAACATTCAGTACTTC.

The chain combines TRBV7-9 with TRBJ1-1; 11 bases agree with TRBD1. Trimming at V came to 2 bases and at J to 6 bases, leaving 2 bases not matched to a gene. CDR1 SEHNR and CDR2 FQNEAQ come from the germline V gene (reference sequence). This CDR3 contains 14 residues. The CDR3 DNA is TGTGCCAGCAGCTTAAGGACAGGGGGCTCTGAAGCTTTCTTT. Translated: CASSLRTGGSEAFF.

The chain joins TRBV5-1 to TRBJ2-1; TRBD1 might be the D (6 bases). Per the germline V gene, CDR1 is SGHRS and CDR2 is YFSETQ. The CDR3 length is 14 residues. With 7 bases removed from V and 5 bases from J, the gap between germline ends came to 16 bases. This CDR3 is CASHLGGSNNEQFF. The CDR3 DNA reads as TGCGCCAGCCACCTAGGGGGTTCCAACAATGAGCAGTTCTTC.

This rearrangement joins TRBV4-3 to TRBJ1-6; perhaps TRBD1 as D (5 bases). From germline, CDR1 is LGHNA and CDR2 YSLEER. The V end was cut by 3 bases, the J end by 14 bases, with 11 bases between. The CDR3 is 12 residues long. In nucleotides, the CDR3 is TGCGCCAGCAGCCAGGGACTGGCAGCCCTCCACTTT. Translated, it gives CASSQGLAALHF.

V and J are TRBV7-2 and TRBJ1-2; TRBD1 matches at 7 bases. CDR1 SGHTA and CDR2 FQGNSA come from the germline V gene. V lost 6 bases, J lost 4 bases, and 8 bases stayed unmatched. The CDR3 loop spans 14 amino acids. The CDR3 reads CASSTPGQRYGYTF. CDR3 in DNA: TGTGCCAGCAGTACACCGGGACAGCGCTATGGCTACACCTTC. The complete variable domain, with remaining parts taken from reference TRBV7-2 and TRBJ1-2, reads GAGVSQSPSNKVTEKGKDVELRCDPISGHTALYWYRQSLGQGLEFLIYFQGNSAPDKSGLPSDRFSAERTGGSVSTLTIQRTQQEDSAVYLCASSTPGQRYGYTFGSGTRLTVV.

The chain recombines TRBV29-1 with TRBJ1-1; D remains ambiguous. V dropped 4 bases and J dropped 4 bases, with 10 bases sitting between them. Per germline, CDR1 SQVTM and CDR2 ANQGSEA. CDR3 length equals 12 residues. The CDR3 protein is CSVALGSTEAFF. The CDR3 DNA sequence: TGCAGCGTTGCGTTGGGAAGCACTGAAGCTTTCTTT.

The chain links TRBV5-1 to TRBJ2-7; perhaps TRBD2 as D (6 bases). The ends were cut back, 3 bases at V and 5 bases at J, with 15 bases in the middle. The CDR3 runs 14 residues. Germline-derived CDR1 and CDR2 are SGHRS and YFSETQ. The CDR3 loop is CASSSTPGAHEQYF. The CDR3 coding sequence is TGCGCCAGCAGCTCAACCCCGGGAGCCCACGAGCAGTACTTC. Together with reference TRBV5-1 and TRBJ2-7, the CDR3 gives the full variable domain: KAGVTQTPRYLIKTRGQQVTLSCSPISGHRSVSWYQQTPGQGLQFLFEYFSETQRNKGNFPGRFSGRQFSNSRSEMNVSTLELGDSALYLCASSSTPGAHEQYFGPGTRLTVT.

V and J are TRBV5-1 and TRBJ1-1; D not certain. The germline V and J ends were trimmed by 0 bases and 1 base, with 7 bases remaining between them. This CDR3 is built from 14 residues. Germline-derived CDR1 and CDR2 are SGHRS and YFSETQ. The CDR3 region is CASSLDITNTEAFF. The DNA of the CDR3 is TGCGCCAGCAGCTTGGACATAACGAACACTGAAGCTTTCTTT.

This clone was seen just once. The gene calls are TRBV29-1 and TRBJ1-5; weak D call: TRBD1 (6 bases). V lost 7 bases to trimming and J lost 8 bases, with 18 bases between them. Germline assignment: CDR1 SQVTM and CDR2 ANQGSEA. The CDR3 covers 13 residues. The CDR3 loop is CSARTGWGEPQHF. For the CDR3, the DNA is TGCAGCGCCCGCACAGGGTGGGGGGAGCCCCAGCATTTT.

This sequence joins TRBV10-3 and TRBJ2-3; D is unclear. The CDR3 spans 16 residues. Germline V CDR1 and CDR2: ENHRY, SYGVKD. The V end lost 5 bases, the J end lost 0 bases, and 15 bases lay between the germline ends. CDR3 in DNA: TGTGCCATCAGTTTGGACGGTCACTCTAGCACAGATACGCAGTATTTT. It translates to CAISLDGHSSTDTQYF.

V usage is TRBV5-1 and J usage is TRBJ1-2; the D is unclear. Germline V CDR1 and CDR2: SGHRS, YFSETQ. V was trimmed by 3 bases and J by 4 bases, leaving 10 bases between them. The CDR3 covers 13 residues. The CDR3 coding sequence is TGCGCCAGCAGCTCCGGGCTGGGCTATGGCTACACCTTC. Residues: CASSSGLGYGYTF.

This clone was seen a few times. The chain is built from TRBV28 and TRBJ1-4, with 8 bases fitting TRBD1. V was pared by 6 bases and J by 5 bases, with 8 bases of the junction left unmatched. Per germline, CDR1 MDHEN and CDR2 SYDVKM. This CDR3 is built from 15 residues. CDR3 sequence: CASRATDRGNEKLFF. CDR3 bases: TGTGCCAGCAGGGCTACAGACAGGGGCAATGAAAAACTGTTTTTT.

The CDR3 protein is CASSELDRDGELFF. CDR3 coding DNA: TGTGCCAGCAGTGAATTGGACAGGGACGGGGAGCTGTTTTTT. The J gene is TRBJ2-2, the V gene TRBV25-1; TRBD1 agrees at 8 bases. The CDR3 has 14 amino acids. V trimming: 1 base; J trimming: 7 bases; junction bases outside the gene matches: 2. Germline assignment: CDR1 MGHDK and CDR2 SYGVNS.

The CDR3: CSVETWGGAYGYTF. The DNA of the CDR3 is TGCAGCGTTGAAACGTGGGGGGGCGCCTATGGCTACACCTTC. The chain links TRBV29-1 to TRBJ1-2; a weak D match, TRBD1 (6 bases). With 2 bases removed from V and 4 bases from J, the gap between germline ends came to 14 bases. CDR3 size: 14 residues. CDR1 is SQVTM, CDR2 ANQGSEA, per germline.